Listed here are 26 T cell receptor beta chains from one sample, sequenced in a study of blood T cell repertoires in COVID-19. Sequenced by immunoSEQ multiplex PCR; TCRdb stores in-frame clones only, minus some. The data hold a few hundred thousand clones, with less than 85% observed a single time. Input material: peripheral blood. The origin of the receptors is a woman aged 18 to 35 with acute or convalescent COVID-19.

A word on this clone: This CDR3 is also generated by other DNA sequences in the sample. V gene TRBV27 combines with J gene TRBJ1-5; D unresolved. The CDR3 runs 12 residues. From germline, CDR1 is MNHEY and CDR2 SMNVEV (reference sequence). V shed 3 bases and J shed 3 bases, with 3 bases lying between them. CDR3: CASSFLNQPQHF. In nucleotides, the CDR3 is TGTGCCAGCAGTTTCCTCAATCAGCCCCAGCATTTT.

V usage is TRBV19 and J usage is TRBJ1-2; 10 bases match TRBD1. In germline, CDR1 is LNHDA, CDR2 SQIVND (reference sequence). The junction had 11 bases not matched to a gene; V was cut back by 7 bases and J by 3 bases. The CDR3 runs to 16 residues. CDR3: CASIPDRGAIDYGYTF. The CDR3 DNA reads TGTGCCAGTATCCCGGACAGGGGGGCGATCGACTATGGCTACACCTTC.

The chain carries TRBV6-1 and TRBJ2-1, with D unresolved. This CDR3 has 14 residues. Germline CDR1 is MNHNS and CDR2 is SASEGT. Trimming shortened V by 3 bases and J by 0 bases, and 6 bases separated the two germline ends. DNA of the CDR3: TGTGCCAGCAGTGATCAGGCCTCCTACAATGAGCAGTTCTTC. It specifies CASSDQASYNEQFF.

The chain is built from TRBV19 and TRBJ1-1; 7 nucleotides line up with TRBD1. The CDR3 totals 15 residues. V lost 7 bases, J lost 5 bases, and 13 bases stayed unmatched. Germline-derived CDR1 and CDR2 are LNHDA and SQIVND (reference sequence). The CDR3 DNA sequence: TGTGCCAGTAAGGGGGCTAATCTGGGCAGGACTGAAGCTTTCTTT. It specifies CASKGANLGRTEAFF.

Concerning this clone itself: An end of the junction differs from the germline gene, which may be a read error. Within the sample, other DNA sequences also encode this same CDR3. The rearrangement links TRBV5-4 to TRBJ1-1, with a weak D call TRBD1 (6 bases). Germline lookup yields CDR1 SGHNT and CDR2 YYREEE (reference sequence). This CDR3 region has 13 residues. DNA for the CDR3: TGTGCCAGCAGTTTGGACAGGAACACTGAAGCTTTCTTT. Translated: CASSLDRNTEAFF.

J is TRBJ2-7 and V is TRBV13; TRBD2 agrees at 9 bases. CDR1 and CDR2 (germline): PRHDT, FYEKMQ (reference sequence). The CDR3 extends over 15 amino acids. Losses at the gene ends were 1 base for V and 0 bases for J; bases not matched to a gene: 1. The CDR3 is CASSLETSGSYEQYF. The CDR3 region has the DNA TGTGCCAGCAGCTTAGAGACTAGCGGCTCCTACGAGCAGTACTTC.

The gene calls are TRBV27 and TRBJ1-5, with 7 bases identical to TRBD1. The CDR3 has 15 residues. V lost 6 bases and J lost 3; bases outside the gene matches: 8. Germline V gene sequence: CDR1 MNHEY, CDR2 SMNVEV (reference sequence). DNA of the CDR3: TGTGCCAGCAGGGGTACAGGGGTCATCAATCAGCCCCAGCATTTT. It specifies CASRGTGVINQPQHF.

The CDR3 is CASSRGGTSSYEQYF. DNA for the CDR3: TGTGCCAGCAGCCGAGGCGGGACTAGCTCCTACGAGCAGTACTTC. V usage is TRBV3-1 (or the pseudogene TRBV3-2) and J usage is TRBJ2-7, with 8 bases identical to TRBD2. Trimming took 4 bases from V and 0 from J; bases not matched to a gene: 5. Germline V gene lookup returns CDR1 LGHDT and CDR2 YNNKEL (reference sequence). This CDR3 has 15 residues.

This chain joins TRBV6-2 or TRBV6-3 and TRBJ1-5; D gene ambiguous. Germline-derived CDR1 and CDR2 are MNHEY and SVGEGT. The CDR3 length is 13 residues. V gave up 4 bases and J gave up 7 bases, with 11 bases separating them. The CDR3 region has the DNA TGTGCCAGCAGTTGGGAGCGGTTCCAGCCCCAGCATTTT. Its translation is CASSWERFQPQHF.

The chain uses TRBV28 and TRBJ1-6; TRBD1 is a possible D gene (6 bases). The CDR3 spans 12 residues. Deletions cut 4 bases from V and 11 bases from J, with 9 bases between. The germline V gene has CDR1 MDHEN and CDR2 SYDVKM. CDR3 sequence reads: CASSSRGPPLHF. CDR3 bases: TGTGCCAGCAGTTCCAGGGGTCCACCCCTCCACTTT.

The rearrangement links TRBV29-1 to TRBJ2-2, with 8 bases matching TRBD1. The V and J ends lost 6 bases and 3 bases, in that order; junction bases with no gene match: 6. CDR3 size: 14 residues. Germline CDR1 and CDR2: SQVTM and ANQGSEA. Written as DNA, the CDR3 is TGCAGCGTCTTGACAGGGGACTACACCGGGGAGCTGTTTTTT. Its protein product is CSVLTGDYTGELFF.

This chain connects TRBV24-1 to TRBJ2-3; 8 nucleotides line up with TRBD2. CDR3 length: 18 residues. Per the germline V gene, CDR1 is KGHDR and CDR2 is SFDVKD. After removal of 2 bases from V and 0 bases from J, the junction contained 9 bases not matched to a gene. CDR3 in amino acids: CATSDSLKVAGSTDTQYF. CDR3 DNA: TGTGCCACCAGTGATTCCCTAAAAGTAGCGGGGAGCACAGATACGCAGTATTTT.

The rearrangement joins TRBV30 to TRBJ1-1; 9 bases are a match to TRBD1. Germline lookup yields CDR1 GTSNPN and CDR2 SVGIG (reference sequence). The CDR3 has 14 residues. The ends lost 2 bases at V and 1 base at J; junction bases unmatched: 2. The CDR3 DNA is TGTGCCTGGAGTACGGGACAGGGGAACACTGAAGCTTTCTTT. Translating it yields CAWSTGQGNTEAFF.

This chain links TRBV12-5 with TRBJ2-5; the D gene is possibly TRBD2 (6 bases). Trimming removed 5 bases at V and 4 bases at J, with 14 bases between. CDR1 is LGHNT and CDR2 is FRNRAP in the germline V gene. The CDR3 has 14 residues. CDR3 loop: CASGPREWGETQYF. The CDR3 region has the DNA TGTGCTAGTGGTCCCCGGGAGTGGGGAGAGACCCAGTACTTC.

CDR3 coding DNA: TGTGCCAGCAGCTCGTTCACTAGCGGGAGGGCCTCCTACAATGAGCAGTTCTTC. Its protein is CASSSFTSGRASYNEQFF. This chain links TRBV5-6 with TRBJ2-1, with 13 bases lining up with TRBD2. The V gene's germline CDR1 is SGHDT and CDR2 YYEEEE. J was trimmed by 0 bases and V by 3 bases; bases with no gene match: 6. The CDR3 totals 18 residues. Full variable domain (remainder filled in from reference TRBV5-6 and TRBJ2-1): DAGVTQSPTHLIKTRGQQVTLRCSPKSGHDTVSWYQQALGQGPQFIFQYYEEEERQRGNFPDRFSGHQFPNYSSELNVNALLLGDSALYLCASSSFTSGRASYNEQFFGPGTRLTVL.

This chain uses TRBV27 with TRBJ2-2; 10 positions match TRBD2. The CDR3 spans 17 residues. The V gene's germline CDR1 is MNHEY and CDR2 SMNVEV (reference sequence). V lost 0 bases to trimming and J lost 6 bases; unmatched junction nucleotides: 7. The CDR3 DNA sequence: TGTGCCAGCAGTTTATCGTGGGCTAGCGGGAGTTCCGGGGAGCTGTTTTTT. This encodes CASSLSWASGSSGELFF.

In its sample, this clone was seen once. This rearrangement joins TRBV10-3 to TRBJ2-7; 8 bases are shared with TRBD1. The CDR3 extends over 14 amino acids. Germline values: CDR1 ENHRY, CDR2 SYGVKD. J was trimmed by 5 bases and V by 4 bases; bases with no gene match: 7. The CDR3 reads CAISGSDRGNEQYF. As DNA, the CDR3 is TGTGCCATCAGTGGCAGTGACAGGGGAAACGAGCAGTACTTC.

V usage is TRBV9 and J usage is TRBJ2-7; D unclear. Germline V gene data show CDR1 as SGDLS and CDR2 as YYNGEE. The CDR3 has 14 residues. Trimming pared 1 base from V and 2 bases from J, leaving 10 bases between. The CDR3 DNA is TGTGCCAGCAGCGTATTTTCAGGCACCTACGAGCAGTACTTC. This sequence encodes CASSVFSGTYEQYF.

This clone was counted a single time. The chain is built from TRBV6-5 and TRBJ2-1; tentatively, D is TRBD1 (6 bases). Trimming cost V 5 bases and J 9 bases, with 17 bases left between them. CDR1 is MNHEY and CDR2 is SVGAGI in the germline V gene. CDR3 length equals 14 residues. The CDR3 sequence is CASSLRDLQGEQFF. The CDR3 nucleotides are TGTGCCAGCAGTCTCCGGGACCTACAGGGTGAGCAGTTCTTC.

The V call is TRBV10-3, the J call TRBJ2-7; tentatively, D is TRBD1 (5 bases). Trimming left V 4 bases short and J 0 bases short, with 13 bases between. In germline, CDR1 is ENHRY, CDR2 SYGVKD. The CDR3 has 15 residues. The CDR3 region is CAISGQRFSSYEQYF. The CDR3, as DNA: TGTGCCATCAGTGGACAGCGATTTAGCTCCTACGAGCAGTACTTC.

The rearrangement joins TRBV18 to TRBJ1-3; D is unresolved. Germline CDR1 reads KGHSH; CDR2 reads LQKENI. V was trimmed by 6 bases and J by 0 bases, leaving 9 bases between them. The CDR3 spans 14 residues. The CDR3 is CASSTVTSGNTIYF. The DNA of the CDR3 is TGTGCCAGCTCCACAGTGACCTCTGGAAACACCATATATTTT.

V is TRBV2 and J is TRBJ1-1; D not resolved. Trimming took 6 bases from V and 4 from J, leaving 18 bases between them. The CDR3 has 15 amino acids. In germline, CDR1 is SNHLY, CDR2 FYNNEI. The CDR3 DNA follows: TGTGCCAGCAGCGACAAGGCCCCAGGATCCACTGAAGCTTTCTTT. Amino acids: CASSDKAPGSTEAFF.

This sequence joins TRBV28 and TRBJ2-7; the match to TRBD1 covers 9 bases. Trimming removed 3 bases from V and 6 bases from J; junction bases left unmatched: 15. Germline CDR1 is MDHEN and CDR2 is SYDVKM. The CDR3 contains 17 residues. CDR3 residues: CASSFVLTGGQEGEQYF. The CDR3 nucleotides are TGTGCCAGCAGTTTTGTGTTGACAGGGGGACAGGAGGGCGAGCAGTACTTC.

The CDR3 loop reads CSVVAGGSDGELFF. DNA of the CDR3: TGCAGCGTTGTTGCAGGGGGCTCTGACGGGGAGCTGTTTTTT. The V and J genes are TRBV29-1 and TRBJ2-2, with 8 bases that match TRBD1. The CDR3 sequence is 14 residues long. CDR1 is SQVTM and CDR2 is ANQGSEA in the germline V gene. The V gene end was trimmed by 4 bases and the J gene end by 7 bases; junction bases not matched to a gene: 8.

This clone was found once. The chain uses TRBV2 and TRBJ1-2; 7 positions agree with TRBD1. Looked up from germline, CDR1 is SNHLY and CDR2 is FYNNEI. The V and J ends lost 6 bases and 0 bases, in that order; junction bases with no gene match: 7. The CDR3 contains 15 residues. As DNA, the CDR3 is TGTGCCAGCAGGCTCTGGACAGGATCTAACTATGGCTACACCTTC. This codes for CASRLWTGSNYGYTF.

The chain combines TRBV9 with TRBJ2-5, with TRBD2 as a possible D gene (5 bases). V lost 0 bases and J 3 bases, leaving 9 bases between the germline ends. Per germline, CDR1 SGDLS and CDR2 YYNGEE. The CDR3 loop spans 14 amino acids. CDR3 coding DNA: TGTGCCAGCAGCGTAGACGGGGTTAAAGAGACCCAGTACTTC. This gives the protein CASSVDGVKETQYF. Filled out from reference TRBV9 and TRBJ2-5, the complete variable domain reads DSGVTQTPKHLITATGQRVTLRCSPRSGDLSVYWYQQSLDQGLQFLIQYYNGEERAKGNILERFSAQQFPDLHSELNLSSLELGDSALYFCASSVDGVKETQYFGPGTRLLVL.